This TCR beta chain originates from a study of cytomegalovirus exposure and HLA in healthy donors. This CDR3 is 15 amino acids long. The germline gives CDR1 MNHEY, CDR2 SMNVEV (reference sequence). The V and J ends lost 6 bases and 5 bases respectively, with 20 bases between them. PCR primers comprised 60 Vbeta and 13 Jbeta primers. Sequenced by immunoSEQ multiplex PCR; TCRdb stores in-frame clones only, minus some. This table has roughly 200,000 clones, over 75% appearing once. The J gene is TRBJ2-7, the V gene TRBV27; D gene uncertain. The sample consisted of PBMCs. The receptor was derived from a woman in her 30s in good health and CMV-seronegative. In DNA, the CDR3 is TGTGCCAGCAGACCACAGACCCTTTATCTTAACGAGCAGTACTTC. It encodes CASRPQTLYLNEQYF.